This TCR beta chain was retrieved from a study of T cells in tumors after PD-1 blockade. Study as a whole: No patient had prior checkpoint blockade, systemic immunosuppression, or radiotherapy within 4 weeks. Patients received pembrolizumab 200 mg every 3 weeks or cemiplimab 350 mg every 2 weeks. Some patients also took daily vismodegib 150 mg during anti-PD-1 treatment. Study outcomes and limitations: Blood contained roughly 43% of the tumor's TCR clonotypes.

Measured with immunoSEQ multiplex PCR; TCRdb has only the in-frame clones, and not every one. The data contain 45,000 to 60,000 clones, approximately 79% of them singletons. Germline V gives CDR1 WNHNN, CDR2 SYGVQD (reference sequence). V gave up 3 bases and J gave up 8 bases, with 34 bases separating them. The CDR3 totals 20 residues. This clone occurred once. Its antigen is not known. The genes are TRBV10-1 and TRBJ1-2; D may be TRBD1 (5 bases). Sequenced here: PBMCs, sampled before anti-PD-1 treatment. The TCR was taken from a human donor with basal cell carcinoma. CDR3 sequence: CASSDPSRGIALVFIWGYTF. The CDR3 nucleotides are TGCGCCAGCAGTGACCCCTCCCGGGGGATTGCCCTCGTTTTCATATGGGGCTACACCTTC.